This T cell receptor beta chain stems from a study of siplizumab effects on memory and regulatory T cells. CDR1 and CDR2 (germline): SGHVS, FQNEAQ. Deletions cut 5 bases from V and 4 bases from J, with 17 bases between. The length of the CDR3 is 15 residues. The assay was immunoSEQ multiplex PCR, and TCRdb's table has in-frame clones only and misses some. This table has more than 70,000 clones, 95% appearing once. This clone has a single count. The V gene is TRBV7-8, the J gene TRBJ2-5; no clear D. The sequence came from a human donor in good health. Input material: CD8+ T cells sorted from blood. DNA for the CDR3: TGTGCCAGCAGCCCACGTTTTTCCAGCCCAGAGACCCAGTACTTC. The encoded protein is CASSPRFSSPETQYF.